This T cell receptor beta chain was documented in a study of T cells in Graves' hyperthyroidism and ophthalmopathy. Patients showing uncontrolled infection, other autoimmune disease, pregnancy or lactation were ineligible. Each diagnosis drew on symptoms, thyroxine, TRAb, thyroid ultrasound and orbital computed tomography findings. Fresh peripheral blood, approximately 9.7 ml, was the source of the PBMCs. The trim removed 5 bases at V and 2 bases at J, leaving 15 bases unmatched. The CDR3 spans 19 residues. CDR1 is SEHNR and CDR2 is FQNEAQ in the germline V gene (reference sequence). Study observations and caveats: In the blood, most expanded thyroid clonotypes above 0.001 appeared as well.

Amplification targeted TCR beta CDR3 regions from RNA transcripts. A first-round RT-PCR of the TCR CDR3 used the HTBI primer set. MiXCR was run by TCRdb on the multiplex PCR reads, yielding one entry per CDR3 protein. The table includes about 570,000 distinct CDR3 sequences, around 15% detected once. This clonotype came up a few times. Its target is not known. The V gene is TRBV7-9, the J gene TRBJ2-3; 11 nucleotides agree with TRBD2. The sample comprised blood. This sequence originates from a middle-aged woman with Graves' hyperthyroidism. The CDR3: CASSHGLAGYSKSTDTQYF. The CDR3 nucleotides are TGTGCCAGCAGCCACGGACTAGCGGGTTATTCCAAATCCACAGATACGCAGTATTTT.